Listed below are T cell receptor beta chains from one sample, sequenced in a study of shared clonotypes between healthy human individuals. Here immunoSEQ multiplex PCR was the method, and the copy in TCRdb shows in-frame clones only, minus some. The data show millions of clones, with approximately 92% seen just once and about 0.13% held by the top ten. Sample: naive CD4+ T cells sorted from blood. The source of these receptors is a man aged 18 to 35 in good health. CDR3s include the opening cysteine and the closing phenylalanine or tryptophan. The D gene is left open where the match is weak. Some rows have no size entry. The others give once, few or many, or a class for an expanded clone.

j_gene	d_gene	abundance	v_gene	CDR3nt	CDR3aa
TRBJ2-2	TRBD2	-	TRBV19	TGTGCCAGTAGTATATCCCCGGGAGGGTTGGGCACCGGGGAGCTGTTTTTT	CASSISPGGLGTGELFF
TRBJ1-3	-	-	TRBV2	TGTGCCAGCAGTGAAACCAGGGCCGGAAACACCATATATTTT	CASSETRAGNTIYF
TRBJ1-3	-	-	TRBV18	TGTGCCAGCCAAACGGGTCTCTCTGGAAACACCATATATTTT	CASQTGLSGNTIYF
TRBJ2-2	-	-	TRBV6-6	TGTGCCAGCAGTTACTCCGACGGGAACACCGGGGAGCTGTTTTTT	CASSYSDGNTGELFF
TRBJ1-5	TRBD1	-	TRBV7-2	TGTGCCAGCAGCCAGGACAGGGGCAGTCAGCCCCAGCATTTT	CASSQDRGSQPQHF
TRBJ1-5	-	once	TRBV10-3	TGTGCCATCAGTGGAGGGGCCAGCAGCAATCAGCCCCAGCATTTT	CAISGGASSNQPQHF
TRBJ2-1	TRBD2	-	TRBV5-1	TGCGCCAGCAGTCTTCCCGAACCTAAAGCGGGGGTGAAGAATGAGCAGTTCTTC	CASSLPEPKAGVKNEQFF
TRBJ2-5	-	-	TRBV9	TGTGCCAGCAGCGTAAGTCGCCAAGAGACCCAGTACTTC	CASSVSRQETQYF
TRBJ1-2	-	-	TRBV2	TGTGCCAGCAGTGGGGAGGCTTCTAACTATGGCTACACCTTC	CASSGEASNYGYTF
TRBJ2-2	-	-	TRBV10-3	TGTGCCATCAGGAGGAACACCGGGGAGCTGTTTTTT	CAIRRNTGELFF
TRBJ2-4	-	-	TRBV2	TGTGCCAGCAAGCAGGCCCTAGCCAAAAACATTCAGTACTTC	CASKQALAKNIQYF
TRBJ1-2	TRBD1	-	TRBV2	TGTGCCAGCACGGACAGGGCCTATGGCTACACCTTC	CASTDRAYGYTF
TRBJ1-1	-	-	TRBV7-6	TGTGCCAGCAGCTTAGCGGGGAGGGGCACTGAAGCTTTCTTT	CASSLAGRGTEAFF
TRBJ2-7	-	-	TRBV4-2	TGTGCCAGCAGCGTCCGATTGGACTCCTACGAGCAGTACTTC	CASSVRLDSYEQYF
TRBJ1-6	-	-	TRBV27	TGTGCCAGCCAACAAGGGTCCGGCCTTAATTCACCCCTCCACTTT	CASQQGSGLNSPLHF
TRBJ1-1	-	-	TRBV7-3	TGTGCCAGCAGCATAAGGGGGGCGGACACTGAAGCTTTCTTT	CASSIRGADTEAFF
TRBJ1-1	TRBD1	-	TRBV5-3	TGTGCCAGAAGCCGACAGGGGGCGCCCACTGAAGCTTTCTTT	CARSRQGAPTEAFF
TRBJ2-5	TRBD1	-	TRBV19	TGTGCCAGTAGCTCGACAGGGCTGGAGACCCAGTACTTC	CASSSTGLETQYF
TRBJ2-7	TRBD2	once	TRBV28	TGTGCCAGCACGGAGGGTGGGCTAGCGGGAGGAACCACCTACGAGCAGTACTTC	CASTEGGLAGGTTYEQYF
TRBJ1-2	-	-	TRBV18	TGTGCCAGCTCACCTCGAGGCGACTATGGCTACACCTTC	CASSPRGDYGYTF
TRBJ2-7	-	-	TRBV19	TGTGCCAGTAGTAACGGGGCGGCTTCCTACGAGCAGTACTTC	CASSNGAASYEQYF
TRBJ2-5	TRBD1	-	TRBV5-5	TGTGCCAGCAGCTGGGCCAAGGACAGGGGAGACGAGACCCAGTACTTC	CASSWAKDRGDETQYF
TRBJ2-5	TRBD2	-	TRBV6-1	TGTGCCAGCACCTCAGAGGGAGGGCCTAGGGAGACCCAGTACTTC	CASTSEGGPRETQYF
TRBJ1-1	-	-	TRBV28	TGTGCCAGCAGTTTACCCCTTCCGGGGGGCACTGAAGCTTTCTTT	CASSLPLPGGTEAFF
TRBJ2-7	-	-	TRBV5-4	TGTGCCAGCAGCTTGGCTAAGCGCTCCTCCTACGAGCAGTACTTC	CASSLAKRSSYEQYF
TRBJ2-5	TRBD2	-	TRBV10-3	TGTGCCATCAGTGAGTCGTCCGGAGCGGGAGTGAAAGAGACCCAGTACTTC	CAISESSGAGVKETQYF
TRBJ1-2	-	-	TRBV5-1	TGCGCCAGCAGCTTGGCCGGCTCCGAATCCTACAACTATGGCTACACCTTC	CASSLAGSESYNYGYTF
TRBJ1-1	-	-	TRBV5-5	TGTGCCAGCGGGTCGGGACCACGGGGGACTGAAGCTTTCTTT	CASGSGPRGTEAFF
TRBJ2-5	TRBD2	-	TRBV7-9	TGTGCCAGCAGCTTCCTCCTGGGACTAGGGGGGGAGACCCAGTACTTC	CASSFLLGLGGETQYF
TRBJ2-3	-	-	TRBV18	TGTGCCAGCTCACCACCAGGGGGACTAGATACGCAGTATTTT	CASSPPGGLDTQYF
TRBJ2-3	TRBD2	-	TRBV5-6	TGTGCCAGCAGCTTGGCGGCGGGAGGGTTTCCTACGCAGTATTTT	CASSLAAGGFPTQYF
TRBJ1-1	-	few	TRBV5-1	TGCGCCAGCAGGCGGGATGGGAACACTGAAGCTTTCTTT	CASRRDGNTEAFF
TRBJ1-2	-	-	TRBV28	TGTGCCAGCCTCGGCGGTGCGTGGGGCTACACCTTC	CASLGGAWGYTF
TRBJ1-2	-	-	TRBV20-1	TGCAGTGCTAGACTCCTCCTTGGCTACACCTTC	CSARLLLGYTF
TRBJ2-2	-	-	TRBV13	TGTGCCAGCAGCCCGACTGGATTTAACACCGGGGAGCTGTTTTTT	CASSPTGFNTGELFF
TRBJ2-5	TRBD1	-	TRBV18	TGTGCCAGCTCACCACCGGTTGGACAGGGTGGGTCCGTGGAGACCCAGTACTTC	CASSPPVGQGGSVETQYF
TRBJ2-7	-	-	TRBV29-1	TGCAGCGTTGAACCCTTCGGGGCCTACGAGCAGTACTTC	CSVEPFGAYEQYF
TRBJ2-3	-	-	TRBV1	TGCACCAGCAGCCGGACTAGCGTTCCTAGCACAGATACGCAGTATTTT	CTSSRTSVPSTDTQYF
TRBJ2-1	TRBD2	-	TRBV12-5	TGTGCTAGTGGGCCCCCTAGACTAGCCACCGATGAGCAGTTCTTC	CASGPPRLATDEQFF
TRBJ2-7	-	-	TRBV6-5	TGTGCCAGCCGTTCGAGGCAGGGAGGCGAGCAGTACTTC	CASRSRQGGEQYF
TRBJ1-1	-	once	TRBV2	TGTGCCAGCAGTGCAGAAAACACTGAAGCTTTCTTT	CASSAENTEAFF
TRBJ2-7	TRBD1	-	TRBV18	TGTGCCAGCTCGCCCCTAACAGGGGACGAGCAGTACTTC	CASSPLTGDEQYF
TRBJ1-2	-	once	TRBV4-3	TGCGCCAGCAGCCAAGAGTTGGGGGACTACGGCTACACCTTC	CASSQELGDYGYTF
TRBJ2-1	TRBD1	-	TRBV28	TGTGCCAGCAGTTTTGGGGACAGGGGTATTTACAATGAGCAGTTCTTC	CASSFGDRGIYNEQFF
TRBJ1-5	-	-	TRBV6-5	TGTGCCAGCAGTTACTCGGGAGGGGATCAGCCCCAGCATTTT	CASSYSGGDQPQHF